Shown below are 10 T cell receptor beta chains from a single sample sequenced in a study of T cell repertoires in cytomegalovirus infection (dated by TCRdb to 2018 to 2020). Sequencing used an Illumina HiSeq 1500. TCRdb handled the public reads itself, with Q25 trimming in fastp and clone calling in MiXCR, and kept productive beta chains. Each CDR3 protein appears once, grouped with its most common genes and DNA. The sample yields about 740,000 distinct CDR3 sequences; less than 40% were counted once. The ten largest clones take up 2.5% to 3.5% of the sample. The source material was PBMCs. The source of these receptors is a human donor in good health (CMV status not recorded). Some clones in this sample may be carry-over from other donors' samples.

The genes are TRBV15 and TRBJ2-3, with 13 bases fitting TRBD2. V dropped 1 base and J dropped 2; count of bases not matched to a gene: 12. Germline values: CDR1 LNHNV, CDR2 YYDKDF (reference sequence). The CDR3 totals 20 residues. This CDR3 reads CATSRGKGLTSGRTTDTQYF. Written as DNA, the CDR3 is TGTGCCACCAGCAGAGGCAAAGGATTGACTAGCGGGAGGACCACAGATACGCAGTATTTT.

The rearrangement uses TRBV6-5 and TRBJ1-6; TRBD1 might be the D (5 bases). The CDR3 has 13 residues. Germline CDR1 reads MNHEY; CDR2 reads SVGAGI. V lost 5 bases to trimming and J lost 10 bases, with 12 bases between them. Here the CDR3 DNA reads TGTGCCAGCAGTCCAGGGAGGCGCTCACCCCTCCACTTT. Translated, it gives CASSPGRRSPLHF.

This clonotype appeared a few times. The V call is TRBV5-4, the J call TRBJ2-1; D possibly corresponds to TRBD2 (6 bases). The germline gives CDR1 SGHNT, CDR2 YYREEE (reference sequence). This CDR3 spans 13 amino acids. The V end was cut by 3 bases, the J end by 6 bases, with 10 bases between. The CDR3 protein is CASSSRLGNEQFF. The CDR3 region has the DNA TGTGCCAGCAGCTCTCGACTAGGCAATGAGCAGTTCTTC.

This clonotype was detected once. V is TRBV19 and J is TRBJ2-3, with D tentatively TRBD1 (6 bases). The CDR3 consists of 16 residues. CDR1 LNHDA and CDR2 SQIVND come from the germline V gene (reference sequence). Trimming removed 4 bases at V and 1 base at J, with 15 bases between. The CDR3 region is CASSTYRAPGTDTQYF. The DNA of the CDR3 is TGTGCCAGTAGTACCTACAGGGCTCCCGGCACAGATACGCAGTATTTT.

This clonotype was counted between two and nine times. This chain joins TRBV12-3 or TRBV12-4 and TRBJ1-5; TRBD1 matches 7 bases. J lost 6 bases, V lost 2 bases, and 7 bases had no gene match. This CDR3 contains 15 residues. The CDR3 loop reads CASSLQGGGAQPQHF. CDR3 sequence (DNA): TGTGCCAGCAGTTTACAAGGGGGCGGCGCTCAGCCCCAGCATTTT.

This clonotype appeared a few times. The V and J genes are TRBV9 and TRBJ2-7; D gene ambiguous. The V end lost 4 bases, the J end lost 1 base, and 12 bases lay between the germline ends. This CDR3 spans 14 amino acids. Germline values: CDR1 SGDLS, CDR2 YYNGEE. CDR3 residues: CASSPRSASYEQYF. The CDR3 bases are TGTGCCAGCAGCCCCCGAAGTGCTTCCTACGAGCAGTACTTC. The full variable domain, completed using reference TRBV9 and TRBJ2-7, is DSGVTQTPKHLITATGQRVTLRCSPRSGDLSVYWYQQSLDQGLQFLIQYYNGEERAKGNILERFSAQQFPDLHSELNLSSLELGDSALYFCASSPRSASYEQYFGPGTRLTVT.

This clonotype showed up just a few times. The rearrangement uses TRBV28 and TRBJ2-4, with 12 nucleotides matching TRBD1. The CDR3 extends over 20 amino acids. The germline gives CDR1 MDHEN, CDR2 SYDVKM. V lost 3 bases, J lost 0 bases, and 12 bases stayed unmatched. The CDR3 reads CASSFSLGGDRGLAKNIQYF. The CDR3 DNA sequence: TGTGCCAGCAGTTTTTCATTAGGCGGGGACAGGGGGCTAGCCAAAAACATTCAGTACTTC.

Many counts were recorded for this clonotype. This sequence joins TRBV27 and TRBJ2-1, with 9 positions matching TRBD2. The CDR3 length is 13 residues. Germline V gene sequence: CDR1 MNHEY, CDR2 SMNVEV (reference sequence). With 7 bases clipped from V and 4 bases from J, the junction kept 2 bases outside the gene matches. CDR3 residues: CASKGLAYNEQFF. The CDR3 DNA is TGTGCCAGCAAGGGACTAGCTTACAATGAGCAGTTCTTC.

V is TRBV5-1 and J is TRBJ2-5, with TRBD2 identical over 12 bases. V lost 3 bases to trimming and J lost 3 bases; unmatched junction nucleotides: 3. This CDR3 has 15 residues. Germline V gives CDR1 SGHRS, CDR2 YFSETQ. CDR3 region: CASSSASGGEETQYF. The DNA of the CDR3 is TGCGCCAGCAGCTCCGCTAGCGGGGGGGAAGAGACCCAGTACTTC. Using reference TRBV5-1 and TRBJ2-5 for the parts outside the CDR3, the full variable domain is KAGVTQTPRYLIKTRGQQVTLSCSPISGHRSVSWYQQTPGQGLQFLFEYFSETQRNKGNFPGRFSGRQFSNSRSEMNVSTLELGDSALYLCASSSASGGEETQYFGPGTRLLVL.

The chain has TRBV2 and TRBJ2-3; 7 bases align to TRBD1. Germline lookup yields CDR1 SNHLY and CDR2 FYNNEI. The CDR3 has 16 amino acids. With V trimmed by 11 bases and J by 0 bases, 14 bases remained unmatched. In nucleotides, the CDR3 is TGTGCCGTATCACAGGGGTCGACCGCTAGCACAGATACGCAGTATTTT. It encodes CAVSQGSTASTDTQYF.